A single sample gave rise to the 31 T cell receptor beta chains below, sequenced in a study of blood T cell repertoires in COVID-19. Profiling relied on immunoSEQ multiplex PCR, and the TCRdb table lists in-frame clones only, not all of them. The sample carries about 270,000 clones, 86% recorded once. Sequencing used PBMCs or T cells enriched from blood (not recorded which). These TCRs come from a woman under 30 who had recovered from COVID-19.

The chain uses TRBV10-3 and TRBJ2-1; perhaps TRBD2 as D (6 bases). This CDR3 comprises 11 residues. Trimming took 4 bases from V and 11 from J, leaving 9 bases between them. Per the germline V gene, CDR1 is ENHRY and CDR2 is SYGVKD. CDR3 sequence (DNA): TGTGCCATCAGTGGGGGGGAGCAGCAGTTCTTC. Translating gives CAISGGEQQFF.

This clone was seen only a few times. The gene calls are TRBV29-1 and TRBJ2-6; 12 nucleotides agree with TRBD1. Looked up from germline, CDR1 is SQVTM and CDR2 is ANQGSEA. The CDR3 consists of 17 residues. The trim removed 5 bases at V and 0 bases at J, leaving 5 bases unmatched. The CDR3 protein is CSVSGTGGFSGANVLTF. The CDR3 nucleotides read TGCAGCGTTTCCGGGACAGGGGGCTTCTCTGGGGCCAACGTCCTGACTTTC.

The chain couples TRBV6-5 to TRBJ1-4; a weak D match, TRBD1 (6 bases). CDR1 is MNHEY and CDR2 is SVGAGI in the germline V gene. The CDR3 spans 15 residues. The germline V and J ends were trimmed by 0 bases and 8 bases, with 13 bases remaining between them. For the CDR3, the DNA is TGTGCCAGCAGTTACTCTCGGCAGGGGCGAGAAAAACTGTTTTTT. It translates to CASSYSRQGREKLFF.

This chain connects TRBV3-1 (or the pseudogene TRBV3-2) to TRBJ1-1; D is unclear. Germline values: CDR1 LGHDT, CDR2 YNNKEL (reference sequence). CDR3 size: 13 residues. Trimming cost V 3 bases and J 0 bases, with 5 bases left between them. The CDR3 sequence: CASSQALNTEAFF. In nucleotides, the CDR3 is TGTGCCAGCAGCCAGGCCCTGAACACTGAAGCTTTCTTT.

This clone was detected only once. The chain combines TRBV6-2 or TRBV6-3 with TRBJ2-7; 9 bases are a match to TRBD2. In germline, CDR1 is MNHEY, CDR2 SVGEGT. The CDR3 has 15 residues. With 5 bases clipped from V and 1 base from J, the junction kept 6 bases outside the gene matches. The DNA for the CDR3 is TGTGCCAGCAGTCCCGAGCGGGAGGTTTCCTACGAGCAGTACTTC. This codes for CASSPEREVSYEQYF.

The chain couples TRBV6-2 or TRBV6-3 to TRBJ2-6; D may be TRBD1 (5 bases). V was pared by 2 bases and J by 0 bases, with 5 bases between. This CDR3 region has 15 residues. Germline lookup yields CDR1 MNHEY and CDR2 SVGEGT. The CDR3, as DNA: TGTGCCAGCAGTTACGACAGCTCTGGGGCCAACGTCCTGACTTTC. Protein product: CASSYDSSGANVLTF.

The rearrangement uses TRBV15 and TRBJ1-4, with 8 bases identical to TRBD1. J lost 8 bases, V lost 0 bases, and 8 bases had no gene match. Germline lookup yields CDR1 LNHNV and CDR2 YYDKDF (reference sequence). The CDR3 consists of 16 residues. CDR3 loop: CATSRDVTGVTEKLFF. For the CDR3, the DNA is TGTGCCACCAGCAGAGATGTGACAGGGGTGACCGAAAAACTGTTTTTT.

This clone appeared a single time. This rearrangement joins TRBV6-4 to TRBJ2-3; D not certain. The ends were cut back, 4 bases at V and 4 bases at J, with 12 bases in the middle. The CDR3 has 14 residues. Looked up from germline, CDR1 is MRHNA and CDR2 is SNTAGT. The CDR3 coding sequence is TGTGCCAGCAGTGGATCTGGGCGCGCAGATACGCAGTATTTT. Its protein is CASSGSGRADTQYF.

This clone was seen only once. V gene TRBV20-1 combines with J gene TRBJ2-1, with D uncertain. The CDR3 contains 11 residues. V gave up 6 bases and J gave up 2 bases, with 5 bases separating them. From germline, CDR1 is DFQATT and CDR2 SNEGSKA (reference sequence). The CDR3 spells CSAPTYNEQFF. In DNA, the CDR3 is TGCAGTGCCCCTACCTACAATGAGCAGTTCTTC.

The rearrangement links TRBV28 to TRBJ2-3; maybe TRBD2 (5 bases). The germline V gene has CDR1 MDHEN and CDR2 SYDVKM. The CDR3 runs to 16 residues. Trimming took off 1 base at V and 0 bases at J, with 11 bases between the two ends. The CDR3 coding sequence is TGTGCCAGCAGTTTATTAACTAGAACTAGCACAGATACGCAGTATTTT. It yields the protein CASSLLTRTSTDTQYF.

J is TRBJ2-2 and V is TRBV5-1, with 10 bases fitting TRBD2. This CDR3 is built from 19 residues. The germline gives CDR1 SGHRS, CDR2 YFSETQ. J gave up 1 base and V 4 bases, and 13 bases lay outside the gene matches. CDR3 nucleotide sequence: TGCGCCAGCAGCCCGGTGTGGCTAGCGGGGGCCGGGAACACCGGGGAGCTGTTTTTT. It yields the protein CASSPVWLAGAGNTGELFF.

The chain is built from TRBV19 and TRBJ1-5, with D unclear. The CDR3 loop spans 15 amino acids. CDR1 LNHDA and CDR2 SQIVND come from the germline V gene (reference sequence). The V gene lost 3 bases and the J gene lost 0 bases, with 9 bases spanning the gap. The CDR3 sequence: CASSINHNSNQPQHF. For the CDR3, the DNA is TGTGCCAGTAGTATTAACCACAATAGCAATCAGCCCCAGCATTTT.

This chain connects TRBV7-8 to TRBJ1-3, with D uncertain. There are 16 residues in the CDR3. V lost 3 bases and J lost 0, with 12 bases in between. Germline CDR1 is SGHVS and CDR2 is FQNEAQ. The CDR3 spells CASSFRRQSSGNTIYF. CDR3 sequence (DNA): TGTGCCAGCAGCTTTCGGAGGCAGAGCTCTGGAAACACCATATATTTT.

This clone was seen more than once but under ten times. The CDR3, as DNA: TGCGCCAGCAGCTTGGAGGGGGCGTTTAACTATGGCTACACCTTC. This sequence encodes CASSLEGAFNYGYTF. The chain has TRBV5-1 and TRBJ1-2, with 7 bases lining up with TRBD1. With V trimmed by 0 bases and J by 1 base, 3 bases remained unmatched. The CDR3 covers 15 residues. Germline CDR1 reads SGHRS; CDR2 reads YFSETQ.

In its sample, this clone was seen a few times. The chain couples TRBV27 to TRBJ1-3; TRBD1 is a possible D gene (6 bases). V dropped 0 bases and J dropped 2 bases, with 8 bases sitting between them. This CDR3 is built from 15 residues. Germline assignment: CDR1 MNHEY and CDR2 SMNVEV (reference sequence). CDR3 coding DNA: TGTGCCAGCAGTTTATCGGCAGGGGCTGGAAACACCATATATTTT. Its translation is CASSLSAGAGNTIYF.

The chain is built from TRBV4-1 and TRBJ2-1; perhaps TRBD2 as D (6 bases). The V gene's germline CDR1 is MGHRA and CDR2 YSYEKL. The CDR3 is 15 amino acids. Trimming took off 4 bases at V and 5 bases at J, with 15 bases between the two ends. CDR3 nucleotide sequence: TGCGCCAGCAGCCCGAACCGGGAGTCTGACAATGAGCAGTTCTTC. The encoded protein is CASSPNRESDNEQFF.

The chain links TRBV2 to TRBJ1-4; D is unresolved. The CDR3 length is 14 residues. Germline values: CDR1 SNHLY, CDR2 FYNNEI. The V end was cut by 6 bases, the J end by 4 bases, with 12 bases between. Written as DNA, the CDR3 is TGTGCCAGCAGCACACAGCGGAATAATGAAAAACTGTTTTTT. Its protein is CASSTQRNNEKLFF.

The V gene is TRBV7-2, the J gene TRBJ2-7, with 7 positions matching TRBD1. The germline V gene encodes CDR1 SGHTA and CDR2 FQGNSA. V was pared by 0 bases and J by 2 bases, with 10 bases of the junction left unmatched. The CDR3 spans 17 residues. CDR3 amino acids: CASSLAAFRDSPYEQYF. The CDR3 DNA follows: TGTGCCAGCAGCTTAGCAGCTTTTAGGGACAGCCCCTACGAGCAGTACTTC.

The rearrangement joins TRBV9 to TRBJ1-2, with a tentative D call TRBD1 (5 bases). CDR1 SGDLS and CDR2 YYNGEE come from the germline V gene. The CDR3 sequence is 15 residues long. The V end lost 4 bases, the J end lost 2 bases, and 15 bases lay between the germline ends. CDR3 protein: CASSLRLQGNYGYTF. The CDR3 region has the DNA TGTGCCAGCAGCCTTAGGCTCCAGGGAAACTATGGCTACACCTTC.

This clone was detected only a few times. The chain carries TRBV5-4 and TRBJ2-5, with TRBD1 identical over 8 bases. Germline CDR1 reads SGHNT; CDR2 reads YYREEE (reference sequence). The length of the CDR3 is 16 residues. The ends lost 5 bases at V and 4 bases at J; junction bases unmatched: 13. The DNA for the CDR3 is TGTGCCAGCAGACGGCAACGACAGGGGCAAGGAGAGACCCAGTACTTC. This translates into CASRRQRQGQGETQYF.

The chain carries TRBV28 and TRBJ2-3; perhaps TRBD2 as D (7 bases). The CDR3 totals 17 residues. CDR1 MDHEN and CDR2 SYDVKM come from the germline V gene. V lost 10 bases, J lost 0 bases, and 23 bases lay in between. The CDR3 DNA sequence: TGTGCCATCCAGAGGACGGGGGGCTTTAGTAGCACAGATACGCAGTATTTT. This encodes CAIQRTGGFSSTDTQYF.

The gene calls are TRBV5-4 and TRBJ2-7; TRBD1 is a possible D gene (6 bases). Trimming left V 0 bases short and J 3 bases short, with 13 bases between. Germline V gene sequence: CDR1 SGHNT, CDR2 YYREEE (reference sequence). CDR3 length: 15 amino acids. CDR3 sequence: CASSLGRGGGYEQYF. The CDR3 bases are TGTGCCAGCAGCTTGGGCAGGGGTGGAGGCTACGAGCAGTACTTC.

This chain joins TRBV7-9 and TRBJ1-2; 8 bases are shared with TRBD1. V lost 3 bases, J lost 4 bases, and 10 bases stayed unmatched. The CDR3 loop spans 16 amino acids. Germline loops: CDR1 SEHNR, CDR2 FQNEAQ (reference sequence). The CDR3 sequence: CASSLGTTGAGYGYTF. CDR3 DNA: TGTGCCAGCAGCTTGGGGACGACAGGGGCCGGCTATGGCTACACCTTC.

The J gene is TRBJ1-1, the V gene TRBV19; no clear D gene. V dropped 1 base and J dropped 2 bases, with 11 bases sitting between them. Germline CDR1 LNHDA, CDR2 SQIVND (reference sequence). This CDR3 spans 15 amino acids. The CDR3 nucleotides read TGTGCCAGTAGTATAGGTGGAGGGTACAACACTGAAGCTTTCTTT. Its translation: CASSIGGGYNTEAFF.

The chain uses TRBV27 and TRBJ2-1; a weak D match, TRBD2 (6 bases). The V end was cut by 2 bases, the J end by 0 bases, with 11 bases between. This CDR3 spans 16 amino acids. Germline values: CDR1 MNHEY, CDR2 SMNVEV (reference sequence). The CDR3 region is CASSLVGGASYNEQFF. The CDR3 coding sequence is TGTGCCAGCAGTTTAGTCGGCGGGGCCTCCTACAATGAGCAGTTCTTC.

This sequence joins TRBV7-2 and TRBJ1-2, with 7 bases lining up with TRBD1. After removal of 0 bases from V and 1 base from J, the junction contained 8 bases not matched to a gene. Germline V CDR1 and CDR2: SGHTA, FQGNSA. CDR3 size: 17 residues. The DNA for the CDR3 is TGTGCCAGCAGCTTAGCGCAGGGACAGTCTCTTAACTATGGCTACACCTTC. Translated: CASSLAQGQSLNYGYTF.

This chain links TRBV12-5 with TRBJ1-4; no reliable D call. V lost 5 bases and J lost 4, with 5 bases in between. Germline loops: CDR1 LGHNT, CDR2 FRNRAP. CDR3 size: 12 residues. The CDR3, as DNA: TGTGCTAGTGGTCGGGATAATGAAAAACTGTTTTTT. It specifies CASGRDNEKLFF.

The chain uses TRBV29-1 and TRBJ2-7; 9 bases map to TRBD2. From germline, CDR1 is SQVTM and CDR2 ANQGSEA. CDR3 length equals 14 residues. V shed 7 bases, J shed 4 bases, and the junction held 11 bases outside the gene matches. The CDR3 here is CSAGIAGAYYEQYF. The CDR3 region has the DNA TGCAGCGCCGGTATAGCGGGAGCCTATTACGAGCAGTACTTC.

This chain links TRBV4-3 with TRBJ2-7; perhaps TRBD1 as D (6 bases). CDR3 length equals 15 residues. Per germline, CDR1 LGHNA and CDR2 YSLEER. Trimming took off 0 bases at V and 3 bases at J, with 12 bases between the two ends. In DNA, the CDR3 is TGCGCCAGCAGCCAAGATCCAAAACAGGGCTACGAGCAGTACTTC. Its protein is CASSQDPKQGYEQYF.

This clone has more than one count but fewer than ten. J is TRBJ1-4 and V is TRBV28; D is ambiguous. V lost 1 base to trimming and J lost 8 bases, with 11 bases between them. The CDR3 runs 14 residues. Germline CDR1 and CDR2: MDHEN and SYDVKM. The CDR3 DNA follows: TGTGCCAGCAGTTTATCCTATGGCAGGGAAAAACTGTTTTTT. Residues: CASSLSYGREKLFF. Using reference TRBV28 and TRBJ1-4 for the parts outside the CDR3, the full variable domain is DVKVTQSSRYLVKRTGEKVFLECVQDMDHENMFWYRQDPGLGLRLIYFSYDVKMKEKGDIPEGYSVSREKKERFSLILESASTNQTSMYLCASSLSYGREKLFFGSGTQLSVL.

The rearrangement joins TRBV5-4 to TRBJ1-1; weak D call: TRBD1 (6 bases). There are 15 residues in the CDR3. Germline loops: CDR1 SGHNT, CDR2 YYREEE (reference sequence). V gave up 8 bases and J gave up 5 bases, with 22 bases separating them. The CDR3 DNA reads TGTGCCAGGGGTGGTCTCCCCCGGACAGAAACTGAAGCTTTCTTT. Translated: CARGGLPRTETEAFF.